These 24 T cell receptor beta chains were all obtained from the same sample, sequenced in a study of CD8 T cells in Susac syndrome. Random hexamers were used to reverse transcribe an amount of about 0.5 to 1 ug RNA. MiXCR was run by TCRdb on the immunoSEQ multiplex PCR reads, yielding one entry per CDR3 protein. The sample records more than 100,000 distinct CDR3 sequences, over 80% being singletons. The specimen sequenced was CD8+ T cells from PBMCs. The source of these receptors is a human donor with multiple sclerosis.

This chain uses TRBV7-9 with TRBJ2-3, with a possible D match to TRBD2 (7 bases). The length of the CDR3 is 16 residues. Trimming removed 5 bases at V and 2 bases at J, with 17 bases between. Germline V lookup: CDR1 SEHNR, CDR2 FQNEAQ (reference sequence). CDR3 residues: CASSLSTAGHTDTQYF. CDR3 bases: TGTGCCAGCAGCCTATCTACAGCGGGACACACAGATACGCAGTATTTT.

The chain links TRBV27 to TRBJ2-7; perhaps TRBD2 as D (6 bases). Germline-derived CDR1 and CDR2 are MNHEY and SMNVEV (reference sequence). V was pared by 3 bases and J by 3 bases, with 9 bases between. The CDR3 covers 13 residues. The CDR3 coding sequence is TGTGCCAGCAGTTTTGCGGGGAGCTACGAGCAGTACTTC. Translated: CASSFAGSYEQYF.

The genes are TRBV6-5 and TRBJ2-2; TRBD2 is a possible D gene (5 bases). V was pared by 2 bases and J by 4 bases, with 14 bases between. CDR1 is MNHEY and CDR2 is SVGAGI in the germline V gene. CDR3 size: 16 residues. The CDR3 sequence is CASSYIVEAFTGELFF. CDR3 coding DNA: TGTGCCAGCAGTTACATCGTGGAGGCGTTCACCGGGGAGCTGTTTTTT.

This clonotype turned up a few times. V gene TRBV7-6 combines with J gene TRBJ2-3, with a possible D match to TRBD2 (5 bases). V lost 5 bases and J lost 6, with 18 bases in between. The germline V gene has CDR1 SGHVS and CDR2 FNYEAQ. This CDR3 is built from 15 residues. The CDR3 bases are TGTGCCAGCAGCCGTAGCGAATCAGGTGCGGATACGCAGTATTTT. Translation: CASSRSESGADTQYF.

CDR3 in DNA: TGTGCCTGGAGTCCCGGGACGGTGAACACTGAAGCTTTCTTT. It yields the protein CAWSPGTVNTEAFF. The chain couples TRBV30 to TRBJ1-1; a weak D match, TRBD1 (5 bases). This CDR3 has 14 residues. V was cut by 2 bases and J by 0 bases, with 10 bases left in between. Germline loops: CDR1 GTSNPN, CDR2 SVGIG (reference sequence).

This sequence joins TRBV7-9 and TRBJ2-5; possible D gene TRBD1, 5 bases. The CDR3 consists of 15 residues. V was clipped by 1 base and J by 5 bases, with 14 bases between them. Germline CDR1 reads SEHNR; CDR2 reads FQNEAQ (reference sequence). CDR3 loop: CASSLGFRVSETQYF. CDR3 sequence (DNA): TGTGCCAGCAGCTTAGGTTTCAGGGTCTCGGAGACCCAGTACTTC.

V gene TRBV12-3 or TRBV12-4 combines with J gene TRBJ2-7, with 12 bases aligning to TRBD1. The V segment lost 6 bases and the J segment 6 bases; nucleotides outside the gene matches: 24. CDR3 length equals 20 residues. The CDR3 DNA is TGTGCCAGCAGCAAATCCCGGGACAGGGGGCTTCAAGGACAATTCTTCGAGCAGTACTTC. Encoded protein: CASSKSRDRGLQGQFFEQYF.

The count of this clonotype is one. This rearrangement joins TRBV30 to TRBJ2-3; TRBD1 matches 7 bases. CDR3 length: 14 residues. Unmatched junction bases numbered 6, after V lost 5 bases and J lost 1 base. Germline V lookup: CDR1 GTSNPN, CDR2 SVGIG (reference sequence). CDR3 sequence reads: CAWVTGVGTDTQYF. As DNA, the CDR3 is TGTGCCTGGGTAACAGGGGTTGGCACAGATACGCAGTATTTT.

Points on this clonotype: The conserved phenylalanine or tryptophan normally closing the CDR3 is absent here, so this likely arose from a read error. The V call is TRBV9, the J call TRBJ1-1, with TRBD1 matching 7 bases. CDR3 size: 13 residues. Trimming cost V 6 bases and J 3 bases; bases outside gene matches: 5. The germline V gene encodes CDR1 SGDLS and CDR2 YYNGEE. The DNA for the CDR3 is TGTGCCAGCAACCAGGGGGGTCACACTGAAGCTTTCCTT. Translating gives CASNQGGHTEAFL.

This clonotype was found once. The CDR3 is CASSVGGMNTEAFF. The CDR3 DNA sequence: TGTGCCAGCAGCGTAGGTGGGATGAACACTGAAGCTTTCTTT. The V and J genes are TRBV9 and TRBJ1-1; unclear D gene. Between the trimmed V and J ends, which lost 0 bases and 0 bases, there was a span of 6 bases. This CDR3 has 14 amino acids. CDR1 and CDR2 from the germline V gene are SGDLS and YYNGEE.

This chain uses TRBV3-1 with TRBJ2-5; TRBD2 might be the D (5 bases). V was shortened by 4 bases and J by 4 bases, with 10 bases between the two germline ends. The CDR3 sequence is 13 residues long. Germline CDR1 reads LGHDT; CDR2 reads YNNKEL (reference sequence). CDR3 sequence: CASSPLGAETQYF. For the CDR3, the DNA is TGTGCCAGCAGCCCTCTGGGAGCAGAGACCCAGTACTTC.

The chain joins TRBV29-1 to TRBJ2-1; D remains unclear. CDR1 and CDR2 from the germline V gene are SQVTM and ANQGSEA. The CDR3 extends over 12 amino acids. V lost 1 base, J lost 6 bases, and 7 bases lay in between. CDR3 in amino acids: CSVEGMGNEQFF. CDR3 DNA: TGCAGCGTTGAAGGAATGGGCAATGAGCAGTTCTTC.

The chain has TRBV2 and TRBJ2-7; no clear D gene. This CDR3 is built from 11 residues. The germline gives CDR1 SNHLY, CDR2 FYNNEI. V lost 4 bases and J lost 2, with 3 bases in between. DNA of the CDR3: TGTGCCAGCAGTGGGACCTACGAGCAGTACGTC. Encoded protein: CASSGTYEQYV.

The genes are TRBV7-8 and TRBJ1-1; D is unresolved. Germline assignment: CDR1 SGHVS and CDR2 FQNEAQ. This CDR3 spans 12 amino acids. Trimming removed 0 bases at V and 4 bases at J, with 3 bases between. The CDR3 bases are TGTGCCAGCAGCTTAGCGGTCACTGAAGCTTTCTTT. This encodes CASSLAVTEAFF.

The CDR3 here is CASSLDGDSGNTIYF. DNA for the CDR3: TGCGCCAGCAGCTTGGACGGCGACTCTGGAAACACCATATATTTT. This chain joins TRBV5-1 and TRBJ1-3; D not certain. This CDR3 comprises 15 residues. The V and J ends lost 0 bases and 0 bases respectively, with 7 bases between them. The germline V gene encodes CDR1 SGHRS and CDR2 YFSETQ.

The V and J genes are TRBV12-3 or TRBV12-4 and TRBJ1-5; perhaps TRBD1 as D (6 bases). This CDR3 is 14 amino acids long. With 4 bases removed from V and 3 bases from J, the gap between germline ends came to 10 bases. CDR3 DNA sequence: TGTGCCAGCAGTTCAGGGGTGTACAATCAGCCCCAGCATTTT. Translation gives CASSSGVYNQPQHF.

CDR3 nucleotide sequence: TGTGCCAGTAGTATGGGGACTAGCGGGAGCTATGAGCAGTTCTTC. Protein product: CASSMGTSGSYEQFF. V gene TRBV19 combines with J gene TRBJ2-1, with 14 bases fitting TRBD2. V lost 3 bases and J lost 8; bases outside the gene matches: 3. This CDR3 region has 15 residues. Germline V gene sequence: CDR1 LNHDA, CDR2 SQIVND (reference sequence).

The chain combines TRBV20-1 with TRBJ2-1; the match to TRBD2 covers 9 bases. There are 15 residues in the CDR3. The V and J ends lost 3 bases and 1 base, in that order; junction bases with no gene match: 4. The germline V gene has CDR1 DFQATT and CDR2 SNEGSKA (reference sequence). This chain's CDR3 is CSASWSGGSYNEQFF. In DNA form, the CDR3 reads TGCAGTGCTAGTTGGAGCGGGGGGTCCTACAATGAGCAGTTCTTC.

This clonotype was detected a few times. J is TRBJ2-3 and V is TRBV7-2; D may be TRBD1 or TRBD2 (5 bases each). The CDR3 runs 16 residues. V lost 1 base to trimming and J lost 2 bases, with 13 bases between them. Germline CDR1 reads SGHTA; CDR2 reads FQGNSA. CDR3 sequence: CASSLVTGPNTDTQYF. The CDR3 nucleotides read TGTGCCAGCAGCTTAGTAACGGGACCTAACACAGATACGCAGTATTTT.

This chain uses TRBV11-1 with TRBJ2-1; maybe TRBD2 (5 bases). Germline CDR1 SGHAT, CDR2 FQDESV (reference sequence). This CDR3 has 13 residues. Trimming took off 4 bases at V and 8 bases at J, with 12 bases between the two ends. CDR3 in amino acids: CASSSSGWDEQFF. The DNA of the CDR3 is TGTGCCAGCAGCTCCTCGGGGTGGGATGAGCAGTTCTTC.

This clonotype was detected only a few times. The V gene is TRBV12-5, the J gene TRBJ2-1; either TRBD1 or TRBD2 may supply D (5 bases each). The CDR3 runs 12 residues. Germline-derived CDR1 and CDR2 are LGHNT and FRNRAP. Trimming shortened V by 2 bases and J by 14 bases, and 13 bases separated the two germline ends. CDR3 nucleotide sequence: TGTGCTAGTGGTTTGCCCTGGGGGAAGAAGTTCTTC. Translation gives CASGLPWGKKFF. Drawing the rest from reference TRBV12-5 and TRBJ2-1, the complete variable domain is DARVTQTPRHKVTEMGQEVTMRCQPILGHNTVFWYRQTMMQGLELLAYFRNRAPLDDSGMPKDRFSAEMPDATLATLKIQPSEPRDSAVYFCASGLPWGKKFFGPGTRLTVL.

As DNA, the CDR3 is TGTGCCAGCAGCTCGACTAGCGGGAGGAGAGTCCAAGAGACCCAGTACTTC. As protein: CASSSTSGRRVQETQYF. V and J are TRBV7-9 and TRBJ2-5; 13 bases fit TRBD2. Germline V gives CDR1 SEHNR, CDR2 FQNEAQ (reference sequence). V lost 4 bases, J lost 1 base, and 6 bases stayed unmatched. The CDR3 is made up of 17 amino acids. Full variable domain (remainder filled in from reference TRBV7-9 and TRBJ2-5): DTGVSQNPRHKITKRGQNVTFRCDPISEHNRLYWYRQTLGQGPEFLTYFQNEAQLEKSRLLSDRFSAERPKGSFSTLEIQRTEQGDSAMYLCASSSTSGRRVQETQYFGPGTRLLVL.

This chain connects TRBV12-3 or TRBV12-4 to TRBJ2-5, with 14 positions matching TRBD2. The CDR3 contains 14 residues. The ends lost 8 bases at V and 5 bases at J; junction bases unmatched: 4. CDR3 protein: CASGLAGGRETQYF. CDR3 bases: TGTGCCAGCGGACTAGCGGGAGGTAGGGAGACCCAGTACTTC.

The V gene is TRBV5-6, the J gene TRBJ1-1; TRBD1 is a possible D gene (6 bases). CDR1 and CDR2 from the germline V gene are SGHDT and YYEEEE. The ends were cut back, 4 bases at V and 2 bases at J, with 15 bases in the middle. CDR3 length equals 15 residues. CDR3 in amino acids: CASSPDRMGNTEAFF. The CDR3 DNA follows: TGTGCCAGCAGCCCCGACAGGATGGGAAACACTGAAGCTTTCTTT.